The present T cell receptor beta chain was sequenced within a study of beta chain features in type 1 diabetes. In the study overall: In all, some 110 million sorted cells from all samples were analyzed. The study, taken as a whole, reports: In all four CD4+ subsets, TCRB CDR3 length was significantly, moderately reduced in type 1 diabetes. VDJ junctions from patients with type 1 diabetes contained fewer insertions and more deletions.

What was sequenced were expressed TCRB transcripts, since all of the isolated RNA had been reverse transcribed. The assay was immunoSEQ multiplex PCR, and TCRdb's table has in-frame clones only and misses some. This table holds around 710,000 clones, around 11% found once. Naive, central memory, regulatory and stem cell-like memory cells within the CD4+ compartment were sorted using CD45RO/CCR7/CD25/CD127/CD95/CD27. A note on this clone: No antigen is known for it.

This clonotype originated in a man aged 25-45 years with type 1 diabetes. The specimen was naive CD4+ T cells from blood.

Here the CDR3 DNA reads TGTGCCAGTAGTACTCCGAGACAGGCCCAGGGCTCCTACGAGCAGTACTTC. Encoded protein: CASSTPRQAQGSYEQYF. The chain combines TRBV19 with TRBJ2-7, with D tentatively TRBD1 (6 bases). CDR3 length: 17 amino acids. Trimming removed 4 bases from V and 0 bases from J, with 19 bases in between. CDR1 is LNHDA, CDR2 SQIVND, per germline (reference sequence).